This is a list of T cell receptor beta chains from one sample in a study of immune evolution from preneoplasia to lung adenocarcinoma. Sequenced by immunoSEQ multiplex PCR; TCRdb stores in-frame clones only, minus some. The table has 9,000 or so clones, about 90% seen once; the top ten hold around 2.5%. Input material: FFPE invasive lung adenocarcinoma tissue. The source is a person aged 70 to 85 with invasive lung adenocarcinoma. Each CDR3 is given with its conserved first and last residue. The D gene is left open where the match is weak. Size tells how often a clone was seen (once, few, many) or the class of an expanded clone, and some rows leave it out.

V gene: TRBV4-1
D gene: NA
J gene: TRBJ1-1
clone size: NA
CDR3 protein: CASSQLRGLSPSMNTEAFF
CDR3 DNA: TGCGCCAGCAGCCAATTACGCGGGCTCTCCCCCTCGATGAACACTGAAGCTTTCTTT

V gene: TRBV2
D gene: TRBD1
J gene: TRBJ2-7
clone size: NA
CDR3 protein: CATGQGSSYEQYF
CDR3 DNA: TGTGCCACCGGACAGGGGTCGTCCTACGAGCAGTACTTC

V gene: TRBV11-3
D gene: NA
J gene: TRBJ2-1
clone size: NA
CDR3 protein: CASSHKGLRREQFF
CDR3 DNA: TGTGCCAGCAGCCACAAGGGACTCCGTCGTGAGCAGTTCTTC

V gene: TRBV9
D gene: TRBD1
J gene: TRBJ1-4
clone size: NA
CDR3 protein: CASSAQGARGEKLFF
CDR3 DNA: TGTGCCAGCAGCGCGCAGGGGGCGCGGGGTGAAAAACTGTTTTTT

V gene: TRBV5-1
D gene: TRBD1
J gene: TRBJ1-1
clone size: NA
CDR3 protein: CASSWTGVNTEAFF
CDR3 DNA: TGCGCCAGCAGCTGGACAGGGGTGAACACTGAAGCTTTCTTT

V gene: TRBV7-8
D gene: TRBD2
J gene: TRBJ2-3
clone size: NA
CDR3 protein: CASSQAGTDTQYF
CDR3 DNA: TGTGCCAGCAGCCAAGCGGGGACAGATACGCAGTATTTT

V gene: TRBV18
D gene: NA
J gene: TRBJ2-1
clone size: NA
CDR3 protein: CASSPQAEQFF
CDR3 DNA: TGTGCCAGCTCACCCCAAGCTGAGCAGTTCTTC

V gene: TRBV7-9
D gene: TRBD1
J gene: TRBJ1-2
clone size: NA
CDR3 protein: CASSQGQVANYGYTF
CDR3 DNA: TGTGCCAGCAGCCAAGGACAGGTAGCTAACTATGGCTACACCTTC

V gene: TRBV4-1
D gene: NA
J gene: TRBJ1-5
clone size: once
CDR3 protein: CASSLQTGLLQPQHF
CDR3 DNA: TGCGCCAGCAGCCTCCAGACAGGCCTCTTACAGCCCCAGCATTTT

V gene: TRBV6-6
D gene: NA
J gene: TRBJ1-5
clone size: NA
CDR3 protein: CASSYSGGNQPQHF
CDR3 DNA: TGTGCCAGCAGTTACTCAGGGGGGAATCAGCCCCAGCATTTT

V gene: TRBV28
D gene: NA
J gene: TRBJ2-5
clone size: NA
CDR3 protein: CASSPRGETQYF
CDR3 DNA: TGTGCCAGCAGTCCTAGAGGAGAGACCCAGTACTTC

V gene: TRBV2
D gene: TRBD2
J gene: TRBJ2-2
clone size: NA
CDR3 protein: CASSEAPASGGHTGELFF
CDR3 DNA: TGTGCCAGCAGTGAAGCGCCGGCTAGCGGGGGGCACACCGGGGAGCTGTTTTTT

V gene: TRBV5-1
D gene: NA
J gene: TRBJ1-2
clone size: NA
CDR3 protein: CASSPSPRGGYTF
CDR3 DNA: TGCGCCAGCAGCCCCAGTCCGAGAGGGGGCTACACCTTC

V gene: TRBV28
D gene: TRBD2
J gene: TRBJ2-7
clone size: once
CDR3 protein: CASTLGLAGNEQYF
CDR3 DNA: TGTGCCAGCACCCTGGGGCTAGCGGGGAACGAGCAGTACTTC

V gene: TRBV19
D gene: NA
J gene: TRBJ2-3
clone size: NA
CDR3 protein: CASSPARGGENTQYF
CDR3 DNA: TGTGCCAGTAGCCCAGCCAGGGGGGGGGAAAATACGCAGTATTTT

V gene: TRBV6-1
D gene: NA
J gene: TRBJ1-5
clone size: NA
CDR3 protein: CASVRGWGDQPQHF
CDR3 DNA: TGTGCCAGCGTGAGGGGCTGGGGCGATCAGCCCCAGCATTTT

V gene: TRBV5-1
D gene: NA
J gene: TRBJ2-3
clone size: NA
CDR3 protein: CASSLGGVTDTQYF
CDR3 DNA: TGCGCCAGCAGTTTGGGCGGGGTCACAGATACGCAGTATTTT

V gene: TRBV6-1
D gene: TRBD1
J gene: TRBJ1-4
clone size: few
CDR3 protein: CASSATGGPNEKLFF
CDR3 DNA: TGTGCCAGCAGCGCTACAGGGGGTCCGAATGAAAAACTGTTTTTT

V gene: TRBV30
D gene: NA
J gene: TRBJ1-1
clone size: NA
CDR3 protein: CAWRFTEAFF
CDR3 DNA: TGTGCCTGGAGGTTCACTGAAGCTTTCTTT

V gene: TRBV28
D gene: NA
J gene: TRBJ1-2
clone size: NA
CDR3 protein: CASSLGRGEGGYTF
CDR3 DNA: TGTGCCAGCAGTTTGGGGCGGGGGGAAGGCGGCTACACCTTC

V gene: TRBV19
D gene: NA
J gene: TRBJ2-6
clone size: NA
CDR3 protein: CASSLTGFSGANVLTF
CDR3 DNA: TGTGCCAGTAGCTTAACAGGGTTTTCTGGGGCCAACGTCCTGACTTTC

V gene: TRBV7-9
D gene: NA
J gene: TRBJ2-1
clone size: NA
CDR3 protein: CASSPRRGYNEQFF
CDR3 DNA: TGTGCCAGCAGCCCCCGGCGGGGCTACAATGAGCAGTTCTTC

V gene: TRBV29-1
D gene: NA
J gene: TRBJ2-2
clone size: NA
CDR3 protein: CSGRATGTGELFF
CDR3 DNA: TGCAGCGGGCGGGCGACAGGTACCGGGGAGCTGTTTTTT

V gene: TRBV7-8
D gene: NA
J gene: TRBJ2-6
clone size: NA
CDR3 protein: CASSVQGYGANVLTF
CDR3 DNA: TGTGCCAGCAGCGTCCAGGGATATGGGGCCAACGTCCTGACTTTC

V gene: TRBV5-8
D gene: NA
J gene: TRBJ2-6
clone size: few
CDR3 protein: CASSLEVSGANVLTF
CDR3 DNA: TGTGCCAGCAGCTTGGAAGTATCCGGGGCCAACGTCCTGACTTTC

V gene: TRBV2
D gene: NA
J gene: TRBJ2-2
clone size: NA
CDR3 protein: CASSEILAGELFF
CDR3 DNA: TGTGCCAGCAGTGAGATCCTCGCCGGGGAGCTGTTTTTT

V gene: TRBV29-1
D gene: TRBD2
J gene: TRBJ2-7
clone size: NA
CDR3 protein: CSVEAGGPEQYF
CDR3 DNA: TGCAGCGTTGAAGCGGGGGGGCCCGAGCAGTACTTC

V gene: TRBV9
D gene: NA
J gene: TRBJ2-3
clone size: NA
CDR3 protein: CASSLSVLPTRDTQYF
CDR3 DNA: TGTGCCAGCAGCCTGTCGGTTCTCCCGACGAGGGATACGCAGTATTTT

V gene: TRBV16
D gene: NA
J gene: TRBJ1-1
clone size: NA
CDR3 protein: CASSRYTGTEAFF
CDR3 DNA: TGTGCCAGCAGCCGGTATACAGGGACTGAAGCTTTCTTT

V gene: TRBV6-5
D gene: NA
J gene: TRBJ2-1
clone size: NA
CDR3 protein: CASSYIRGNEQFF
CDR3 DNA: TGTGCCAGCAGTTACATCCGCGGTAATGAGCAGTTCTTC

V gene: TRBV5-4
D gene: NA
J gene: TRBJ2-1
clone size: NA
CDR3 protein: CASSLAVEGRYNEQFF
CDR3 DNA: TGTGCCAGCAGCTTGGCGGTGGAGGGGAGATACAATGAGCAGTTCTTC

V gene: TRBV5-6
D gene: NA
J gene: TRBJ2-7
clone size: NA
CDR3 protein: CASKMAGYEQYF
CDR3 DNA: TGTGCCAGCAAGATGGCGGGCTACGAGCAGTACTTC

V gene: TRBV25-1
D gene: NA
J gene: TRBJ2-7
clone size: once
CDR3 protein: CASSELQRKSSYEQYF
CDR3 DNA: TGTGCCAGCAGTGAATTACAGCGGAAGAGCTCCTACGAGCAGTACTTC

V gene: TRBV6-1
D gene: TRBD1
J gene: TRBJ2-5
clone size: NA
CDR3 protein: CASSEMTGTAETQYF
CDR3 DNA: TGTGCCAGCAGTGAAATGACAGGGACGGCAGAGACCCAGTACTTC

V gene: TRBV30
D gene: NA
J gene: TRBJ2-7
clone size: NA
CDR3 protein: CAWSVLLGHLYEQYF
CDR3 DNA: TGTGCCTGGAGTGTACTGCTTGGACACTTATACGAGCAGTACTTC

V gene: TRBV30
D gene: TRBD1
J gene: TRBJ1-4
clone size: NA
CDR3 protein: CAWSPRQGNEKLFF
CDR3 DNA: TGTGCCTGGAGTCCCCGACAGGGTAATGAAAAACTGTTTTTT

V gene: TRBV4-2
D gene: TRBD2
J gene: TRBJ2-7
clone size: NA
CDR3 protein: CASSQQLAGFYEQYF
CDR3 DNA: TGTGCCAGCAGCCAACAACTAGCGGGATTTTACGAGCAGTACTTC

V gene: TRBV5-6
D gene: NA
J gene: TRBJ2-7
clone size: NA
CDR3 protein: CASSSVRGSREQYF
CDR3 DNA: TGTGCCAGCAGCTCGGTGCGTGGTTCGCGCGAGCAGTACTTC

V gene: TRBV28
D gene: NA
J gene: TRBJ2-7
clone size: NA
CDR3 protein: CASSDPRVNYEQYF
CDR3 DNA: TGTGCCAGCAGTGATCCGAGGGTTAACTACGAGCAGTACTTC

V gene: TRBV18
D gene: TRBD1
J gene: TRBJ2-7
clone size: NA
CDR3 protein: CASSMATGGPAYEQYF
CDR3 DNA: TGTGCCAGCTCCATGGCTACAGGGGGGCCTGCCTACGAGCAGTACTTC

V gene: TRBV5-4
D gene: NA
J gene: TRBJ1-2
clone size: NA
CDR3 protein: CASSLDRVNYGYTF
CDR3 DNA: TGTGCCAGCAGCTTGGACAGGGTGAACTATGGCTACACCTTC

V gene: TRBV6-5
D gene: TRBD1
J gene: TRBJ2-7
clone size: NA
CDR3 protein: CASGEGGQGYEQYF
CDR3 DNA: TGTGCCAGCGGGGAAGGGGGACAGGGCTACGAGCAGTACTTC

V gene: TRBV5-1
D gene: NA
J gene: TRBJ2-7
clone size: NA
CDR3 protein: CASSFRDNSYEQYF
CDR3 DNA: TGCGCCAGCAGCTTCAGGGACAACTCCTACGAGCAGTACTTC